This T cell receptor beta chain was documented in a study of T cell changes during pregnancy in multiple sclerosis. Germline-derived CDR1 and CDR2 are MNHNY and SVGAGI (reference sequence). This CDR3 is built from 16 residues. The V end lost 0 bases, the J end lost 3 bases, and 12 bases lay between the germline ends. Profiling relied on immunoSEQ multiplex PCR, and the TCRdb table lists in-frame clones only, not all of them. The sample records 38,000 or so clones, 90% being singletons. The source was CD4+ T cells from peripheral blood mononuclear cells, collected in the second trimester of pregnancy. This TCR was recovered from a female donor with multiple sclerosis, enrolled in a pregnancy study. V and J are TRBV6-6 and TRBJ1-5, with D possibly being TRBD1 (5 bases). The CDR3 spells CASSYSLQGFNQPQHF. CDR3 DNA: TGTGCCAGCAGTTACTCGCTGCAGGGTTTCAATCAGCCCCAGCATTTT.